Listed below are T cell receptor beta chains from one sample, sequenced in a study of CD8+ T cells in alopecia areata. The protocol was immunoSEQ multiplex PCR, while the TCRdb copy is restricted to in-frame clones and leaves out a portion. The sample yields fewer than 200,000 clones, about 60% seen once. The sample was CD4+ T cells sorted from blood, taken at week 0. All receptors derive from a human donor with alopecia areata. Both conserved end residues are part of each CDR3. The order of the fields is J gene, V gene, CDR3 protein.

J: TRBJ2-7; V: TRBV4-2; CDR3: CASSQDSGQIYEQYF
J: TRBJ2-2; V: TRBV11-3; CDR3: CASSRVPGELFF
J: TRBJ1-2; V: TRBV7-8; CDR3: CASSLGLGYGYTF
J: TRBJ2-2; V: TRBV11-1; CDR3: CASSRDRGNTGELFF
J: TRBJ2-5; V: TRBV19; CDR3: CASAWGGQETQYF
J: TRBJ1-1; V: TRBV29-1; CDR3: CSASTGVTEAFF
J: TRBJ2-6; V: TRBV4-1; CDR3: CASSQVPGGVSGANVLTF
J: TRBJ2-2; V: TRBV19; CDR3: CASSSAGELFF
J: TRBJ1-2; V: TRBV20-1; CDR3: CSARDNYGYTF
J: TRBJ1-1; V: TRBV30; CDR3: CAWSRQAGAFF
J: TRBJ1-1; V: TRBV5-1; CDR3: CASSSRTGMNTEAFF
J: TRBJ2-7; V: TRBV5-1; CDR3: CASSEAYEQYF
J: TRBJ1-1; V: TRBV5-1; CDR3: CASSLDFVGTEAFF
J: TRBJ1-1; V: TRBV6-5; CDR3: CASSEHSSTEAFF
J: TRBJ2-7; V: TRBV7-9; CDR3: CASSSYRGKPSYEQYF
J: TRBJ1-1; V: TRBV9; CDR3: CASLPMDNTEAFF
J: TRBJ2-1; V: TRBV18; CDR3: CASSSTGARHNEQFF
J: TRBJ1-1; V: TRBV30; CDR3: CAWMRDRNTEAFF
J: TRBJ1-2; V: TRBV7-2; CDR3: CASSQAGLGNYGYTF
J: TRBJ2-7; V: TRBV7-2; CDR3: CASSSRGREQYF